This T cell receptor beta chain derives from a study of control samples from healthy donors and cancer patients. Germline V gene sequence: CDR1 SGDLS, CDR2 YYNGEE. This CDR3 region has 14 residues. Trimming at V came to 8 bases and at J to 6 bases, leaving 8 bases not matched to a gene. The assay was immunoSEQ multiplex PCR, and TCRdb's table has in-frame clones only and misses some. The sample shows some 98,000 clones, about 88% of them seen only once. This receptor was taken from a man in his 70s with lung cancer. The chain employs TRBV9 and TRBJ2-4; 10 bases agree with TRBD1. Sequenced: PBMCs. For the CDR3, the DNA is TGTGCCAGTAGCCTTCGACAGGGGGCAAACATTCAGTACTTC. This gives the protein CASSLRQGANIQYF.